The clone carrying this T cell receptor beta chain was detected many times. The antigen remains unidentified. The template was total RNA from unfractionated whole blood. These data are taken from a study of human T cells and chemical hapten exposure. As for the study in general: Small pooled library volume differences mainly caused per-sample TCR yield variation. Overall study findings and caveats: Sensitizing to DPC left TCRs with a frequency above 1 in 1000 unaltered.

V lost 0 bases and J lost 4, with 12 bases in between. The CDR3 is made up of 14 amino acids. Germline V gene data show CDR1 as DFQATT and CDR2 as SNEGSKA (reference sequence). The library labeled individual cDNA molecules by adding unique molecular identifiers to them. In the original workflow: Sample TCR totals centred on a median of around 100,000, ranging about 20,000 to 700,000. MiXCR, run by TCRdb on the reads, gives a single entry per CDR3 protein. The V and J calls come from TCRdb's annotation, not from the publication. Of 100,000 to 150,000 distinct CDR3 sequences listed, over 6.5% were seen once; the top ten hold approximately 1.4%.

The sample comprised whole blood. V and J are TRBV20-1 and TRBJ1-1; unclear D gene. The origin of this receptor is a human donor in good health. Some clones in this sample may be carry-over from other donors' samples. CDR3 nucleotides: TGCAGTGCTAGAGATGCATCAGGTGGCACTGAAGCTTTCTTT. Translation: CSARDASGGTEAFF.